This entry lists 10 T cell receptor beta chains sequenced from one sample in a study of brain T cells in children with intractable seizures. Sequenced by immunoSEQ multiplex PCR; TCRdb stores in-frame clones only, minus some. The sample has about 350,000 clones, 85% to 95% seen once. Time point reported: blood from clinic visit 5 months post-surgery; TSC patient then seizure free. Specimen: peripheral blood, collected more than 4 months after surgery. The receptors shown here come from a boy less than two years old with tuberous sclerosis and intractable seizures.

The V call is TRBV6-5, the J call TRBJ1-2; no definite D call. V lost 2 bases to trimming and J lost 2 bases, with 9 bases between them. The CDR3 length is 14 residues. Germline values: CDR1 MNHEY, CDR2 SVGAGI. CDR3: CASSYDTANYGYTF. As DNA, the CDR3 is TGTGCCAGCAGTTACGACACAGCAAACTATGGCTACACCTTC.

This chain uses TRBV9 with TRBJ2-7; 9 nucleotides agree with TRBD1. The CDR3 contains 16 residues. CDR1 and CDR2 (germline): SGDLS, YYNGEE. Trimming at V came to 3 bases and at J to 1 base, leaving 8 bases not matched to a gene. The CDR3: CASSAHTGTGSYEQYF. CDR3 sequence (DNA): TGTGCCAGCAGCGCTCACACCGGGACAGGGTCCTACGAGCAGTACTTC.

This clone turned up a few times. J is TRBJ1-5 and V is TRBV18, with D possibly being TRBD1 (6 bases). This CDR3 region has 14 residues. CDR1 and CDR2 (germline): KGHSH, LQKENI. Trimming removed 6 bases at V and 4 bases at J, with 13 bases between. CDR3 DNA: TGTGCCAGCTCCGATTTCGGGACAAATCAGCCCCAGCATTTT. It encodes CASSDFGTNQPQHF.

V gene TRBV2 combines with J gene TRBJ2-7, with TRBD2 identical over 8 bases. Per germline, CDR1 SNHLY and CDR2 FYNNEI. This CDR3 has 14 amino acids. CDR3 in amino acids: CDSRPQRESYEQYF. The CDR3 nucleotides are TGTGATTCTCGACCCCAGCGGGAGTCCTACGAGCAGTACTTC.

The genes are TRBV5-1 and TRBJ1-2, with D possibly matching TRBD1 (6 bases). The V and J ends lost 0 bases and 0 bases respectively, with 12 bases between them. Germline loops: CDR1 SGHRS, CDR2 YFSETQ. The CDR3 extends over 16 amino acids. CDR3 nucleotide sequence: TGCGCCAGCAGCTTGGGAACAGGGCGGACTAACTATGGCTACACCTTC. It specifies CASSLGTGRTNYGYTF. Full variable domain (remainder filled in from reference TRBV5-1 and TRBJ1-2): KAGVTQTPRYLIKTRGQQVTLSCSPISGHRSVSWYQQTPGQGLQFLFEYFSETQRNKGNFPGRFSGRQFSNSRSEMNVSTLELGDSALYLCASSLGTGRTNYGYTFGSGTRLTVV.

This chain uses TRBV24-1 with TRBJ2-1, with 13 positions matching TRBD2. The CDR3 sequence is 17 residues long. The trim removed 5 bases at V and 9 bases at J, leaving 12 bases unmatched. CDR1 KGHDR and CDR2 SFDVKD come from the germline V gene. CDR3: CATSAARTSGGGGEQFF. The CDR3 DNA reads TGTGCCACCAGTGCTGCTAGGACTAGCGGGGGCGGGGGTGAGCAGTTCTTC.

CDR3 coding DNA: TGTGCCAGCAGTGCAGTCGCACAGGCCTCCCCTGGGGCCAACGTCCTGACTTTC. The encoded protein is CASSAVAQASPGANVLTF. The V gene is TRBV6-1, the J gene TRBJ2-6; D is perhaps TRBD1 (5 bases). This CDR3 is built from 18 residues. From germline, CDR1 is MNHNS and CDR2 SASEGT. The V and J ends lost 4 bases and 2 bases respectively, with 18 bases between them.

The chain has TRBV6-5 and TRBJ2-3, with TRBD1 as a possible D gene (6 bases). The CDR3 totals 14 residues. CDR1 is MNHEY and CDR2 is SVGAGI in the germline V gene. Trimming removed 8 bases at V and 3 bases at J, with 15 bases between. The CDR3, as DNA: TGTGCCAGCTGTACAGGGTTGGGGACAGATACGCAGTATTTT. It translates to CASCTGLGTDTQYF.

The V and J genes are TRBV5-1 and TRBJ2-7; D gene unclear. V was pared by 2 bases and J by 5 bases, with 5 bases between. Germline V gives CDR1 SGHRS, CDR2 YFSETQ. The CDR3 consists of 11 residues. The CDR3 reads CASSFFHEQYF. The CDR3 DNA reads as TGCGCCAGCAGCTTCTTCCACGAGCAGTACTTC.

This chain links TRBV9 with TRBJ1-4, with 11 bases lining up with TRBD1. CDR3 length: 14 residues. Germline V lookup: CDR1 SGDLS, CDR2 YYNGEE. V was clipped by 4 bases and J by 5 bases; unmatched bases: 1. The CDR3 DNA reads TGTGCCAGCAGCCGGGACAGGGGGAATGAAAAACTGTTTTTT. It codes for CASSRDRGNEKLFF.